Listed below are T cell receptor beta chains from one sample, sequenced in a study of T-cell memory formation after mild COVID-19. TCRdb redid the calling of the 5' RACE reads with MiXCR, one entry per CDR3 protein. The table has about 57,000 distinct CDR3 sequences, less than 15% seen once. Sequenced material: PBMCs or a T cell subset sorted from them (not recorded which). The receptors come from a man aged 18 to 35 who had mild COVID-19 (a few samples of this study predate the infection). Cell type and time point are not known. The CDR3 runs from the conserved cysteine through the conserved F or W. The D gene is left open where the match is weak. For some rows the clone size is stated as once, few or many, or as a class when expanded; others skip it.

many	TRBJ2-1	TRBV29-1	TRBD2	TGCAGCGTCCTCCCGGGACTAGCCAATGAGCAGTTCTTC	CSVLPGLANEQFF
many	TRBJ1-3	TRBV12-3/TRBV12-4	.	TGTGCCAGCAGGTGGCTCTCTGGAAACACCATATATTTT	CASRWLSGNTIYF
.	TRBJ1-1	TRBV5-1	.	TGCGCCAGCAGCTTGGATGCGAGGCAGAGGAACACTGAAGCTTTCTTT	CASSLDARQRNTEAFF
.	TRBJ1-5	TRBV18	.	TGTGCCAGCTCACCACCTGAGATCTATAGCAATCAGCCCCAGCATTTT	CASSPPEIYSNQPQHF
few	TRBJ2-5	TRBV5-5	.	TGTGCCAGCAGCTTGTCGGGGGCCGAGGAGACCCAGTACTTC	CASSLSGAEETQYF
few	TRBJ2-1	TRBV3-2	.	TGTGCCAGCAGCCAAGAAGAGCGGGGGGCCATTCCCGCCAATGAGCAGTTCTTC	CASSQEERGAIPANEQFF
few	TRBJ1-1	TRBV24-1	.	TGTGCCACCAGTGATCGACCACAGGCGAACCGCACCGCTTTCTTT	CATSDRPQANRTAFF
many	TRBJ2-2	TRBV2	.	TGTGCCAGTTACTTCTCCGGGGAGCTGTTTTTT	CASYFSGELFF
many	TRBJ1-1	TRBV7-3	.	TGTGCCAGCAGCCCCCAAGGGGGTACTGAAGCTTTCTTT	CASSPQGGTEAFF
.	TRBJ2-3	TRBV11-1	TRBD2	TGTGCCAGCAGCTCGGGACTAGCCACAGATACGCAGTATTTT	CASSSGLATDTQYF
many	TRBJ2-3	TRBV20-1	.	TGCAGTGCTAGAGAGGTGGGGGGACCCACAGATACGCAGTATTTT	CSAREVGGPTDTQYF
few	TRBJ1-6	TRBV7-2	TRBD1	TGTGCCAGCAGCTTAGTACAGGGGGCTGTCTCACCCCTCCACTTT	CASSLVQGAVSPLHF
few	TRBJ2-3	TRBV2	TRBD2	TGTGCCAGCCGACTAGCGGGGGTCACAGATACGCAGTATTTT	CASRLAGVTDTQYF